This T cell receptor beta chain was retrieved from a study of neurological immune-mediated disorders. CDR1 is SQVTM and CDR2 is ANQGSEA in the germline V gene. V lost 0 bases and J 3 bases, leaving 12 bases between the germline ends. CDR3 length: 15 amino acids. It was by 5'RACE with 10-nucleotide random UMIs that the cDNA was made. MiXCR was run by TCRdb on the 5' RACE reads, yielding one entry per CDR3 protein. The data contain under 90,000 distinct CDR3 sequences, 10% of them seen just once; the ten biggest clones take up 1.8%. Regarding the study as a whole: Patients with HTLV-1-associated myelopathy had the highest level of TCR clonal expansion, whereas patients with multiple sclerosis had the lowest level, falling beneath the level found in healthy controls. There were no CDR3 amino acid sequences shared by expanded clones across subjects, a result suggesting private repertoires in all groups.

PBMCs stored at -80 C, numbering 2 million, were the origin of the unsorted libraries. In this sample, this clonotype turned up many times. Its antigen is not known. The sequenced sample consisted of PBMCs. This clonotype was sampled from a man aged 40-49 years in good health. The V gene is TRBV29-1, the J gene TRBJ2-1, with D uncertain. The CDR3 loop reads CSVEDPQVYYNEQFF. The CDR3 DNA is TGCAGCGTTGAAGATCCCCAGGTTTACTACAATGAGCAGTTCTTC.